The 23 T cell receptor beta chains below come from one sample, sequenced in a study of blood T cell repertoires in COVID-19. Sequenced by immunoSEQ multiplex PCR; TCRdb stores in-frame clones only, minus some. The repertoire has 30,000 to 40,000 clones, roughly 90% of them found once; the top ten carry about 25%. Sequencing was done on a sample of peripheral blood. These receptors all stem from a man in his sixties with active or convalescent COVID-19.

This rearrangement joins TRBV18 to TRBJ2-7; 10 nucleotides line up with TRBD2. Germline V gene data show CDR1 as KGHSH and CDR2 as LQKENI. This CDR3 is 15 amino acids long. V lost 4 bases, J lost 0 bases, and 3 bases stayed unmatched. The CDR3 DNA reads TGTGCCAGCTCACGGACTAGCGGAAACTCCTACGAGCAGTACTTC. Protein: CASSRTSGNSYEQYF.

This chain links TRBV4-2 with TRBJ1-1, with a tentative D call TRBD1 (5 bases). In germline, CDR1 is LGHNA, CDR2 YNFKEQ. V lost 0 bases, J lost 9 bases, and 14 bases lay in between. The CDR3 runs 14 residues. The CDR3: CASSQEGLRTQAFF. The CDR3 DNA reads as TGTGCCAGCAGCCAAGAAGGTCTCAGGACACAAGCTTTCTTT.

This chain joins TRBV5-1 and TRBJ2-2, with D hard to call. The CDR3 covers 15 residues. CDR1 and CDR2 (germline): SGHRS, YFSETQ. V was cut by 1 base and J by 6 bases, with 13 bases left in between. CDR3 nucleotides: TGCGCCAGCAGCTTGATTAGTTCCTCTCCCGGGGAGCTGTTTTTT. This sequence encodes CASSLISSSPGELFF.

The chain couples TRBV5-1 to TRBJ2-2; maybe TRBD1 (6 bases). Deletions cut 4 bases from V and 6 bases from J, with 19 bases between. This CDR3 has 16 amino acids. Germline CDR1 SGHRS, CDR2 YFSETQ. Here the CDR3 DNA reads TGCGCCAGCAGCCTTACCGGGACAAAGAAGTCCGGGGAGCTGTTTTTT. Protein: CASSLTGTKKSGELFF.

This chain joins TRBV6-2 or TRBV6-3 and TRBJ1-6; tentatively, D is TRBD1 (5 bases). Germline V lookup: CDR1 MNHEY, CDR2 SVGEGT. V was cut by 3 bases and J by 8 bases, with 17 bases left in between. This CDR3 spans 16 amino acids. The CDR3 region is CASSYENPGLDSPLHF. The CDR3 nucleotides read TGTGCCAGCAGTTATGAAAACCCAGGGTTGGATTCACCCCTCCACTTT.

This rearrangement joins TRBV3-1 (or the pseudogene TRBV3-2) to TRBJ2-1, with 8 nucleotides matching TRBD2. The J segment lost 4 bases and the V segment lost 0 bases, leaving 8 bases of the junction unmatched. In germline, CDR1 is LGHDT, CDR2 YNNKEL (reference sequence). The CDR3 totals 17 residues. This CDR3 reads CASSQDRGGRRYNEQFF. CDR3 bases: TGTGCCAGCAGCCAAGATCGGGGGGGGAGGCGTTACAATGAGCAGTTCTTC.

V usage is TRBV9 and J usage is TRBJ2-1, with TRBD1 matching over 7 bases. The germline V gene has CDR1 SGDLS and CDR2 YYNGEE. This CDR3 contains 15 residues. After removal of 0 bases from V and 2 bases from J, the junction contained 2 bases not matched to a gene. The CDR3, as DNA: TGTGCCAGCAGCGTAGAGGGGGCGACCTACAATGAGCAGTTCTTC. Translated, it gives CASSVEGATYNEQFF.

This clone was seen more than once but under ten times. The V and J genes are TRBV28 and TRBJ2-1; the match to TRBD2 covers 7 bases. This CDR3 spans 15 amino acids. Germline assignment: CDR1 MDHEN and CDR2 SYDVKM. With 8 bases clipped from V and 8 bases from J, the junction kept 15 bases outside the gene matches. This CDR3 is CASGELATILDEQFF. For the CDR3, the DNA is TGTGCCAGCGGGGAACTAGCGACGATCCTGGATGAGCAGTTCTTC.

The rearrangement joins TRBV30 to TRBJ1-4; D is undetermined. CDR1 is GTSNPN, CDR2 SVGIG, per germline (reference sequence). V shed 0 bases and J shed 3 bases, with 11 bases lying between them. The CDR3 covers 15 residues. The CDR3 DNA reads TGTGCCTGGAGTGTAATGAGGGATGCTAATGAAAAACTGTTTTTT. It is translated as CAWSVMRDANEKLFF.

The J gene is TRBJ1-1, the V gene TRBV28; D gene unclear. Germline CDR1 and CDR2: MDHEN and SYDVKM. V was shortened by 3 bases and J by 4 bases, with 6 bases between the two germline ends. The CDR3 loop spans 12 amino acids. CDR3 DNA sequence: TGTGCCAGCAGTTTCTATCCCACTGAAGCTTTCTTT. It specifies CASSFYPTEAFF.

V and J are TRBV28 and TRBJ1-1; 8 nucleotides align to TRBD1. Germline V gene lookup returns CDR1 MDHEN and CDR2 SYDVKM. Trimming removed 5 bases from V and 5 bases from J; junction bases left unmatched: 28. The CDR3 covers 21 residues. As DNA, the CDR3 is TGTGCCAGCAGTGGCACGTTCGGGACAGGACTTTTAAGTCAGAGGTGGACTGAAGCTTTCTTT. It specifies CASSGTFGTGLLSQRWTEAFF. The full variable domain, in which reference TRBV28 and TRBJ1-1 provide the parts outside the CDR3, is DVKVTQSSRYLVKRTGEKVFLECVQDMDHENMFWYRQDPGLGLRLIYFSYDVKMKEKGDIPEGYSVSREKKERFSLILESASTNQTSMYLCASSGTFGTGLLSQRWTEAFFGQGTRLTVV.

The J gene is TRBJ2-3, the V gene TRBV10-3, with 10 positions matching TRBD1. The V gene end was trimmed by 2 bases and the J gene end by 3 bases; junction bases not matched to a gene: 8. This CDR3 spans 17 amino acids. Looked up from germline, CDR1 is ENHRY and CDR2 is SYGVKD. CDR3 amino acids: CAISEAKDRGRTDTQYF. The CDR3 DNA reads TGTGCCATCAGTGAGGCGAAGGACAGGGGGAGGACAGATACGCAGTATTTT.

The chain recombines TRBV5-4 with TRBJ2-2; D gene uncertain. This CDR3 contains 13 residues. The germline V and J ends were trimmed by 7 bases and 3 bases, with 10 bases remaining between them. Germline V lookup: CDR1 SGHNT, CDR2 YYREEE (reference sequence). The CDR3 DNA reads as TGTGCCAGCGGAGATTTGGACACCGGGGAGCTGTTTTTT. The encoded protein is CASGDLDTGELFF.

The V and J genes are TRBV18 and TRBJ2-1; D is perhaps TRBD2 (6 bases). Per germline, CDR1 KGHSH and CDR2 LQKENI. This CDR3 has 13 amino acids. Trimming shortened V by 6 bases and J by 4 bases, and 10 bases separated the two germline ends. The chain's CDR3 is CASSLGLYNEQFF. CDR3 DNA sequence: TGTGCCAGCTCCCTCGGACTATACAATGAGCAGTTCTTC.

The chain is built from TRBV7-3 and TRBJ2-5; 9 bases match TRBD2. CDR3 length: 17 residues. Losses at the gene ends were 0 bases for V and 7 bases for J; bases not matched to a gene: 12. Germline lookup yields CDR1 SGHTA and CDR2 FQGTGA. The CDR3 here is CASSLTGTSSSSGTQYF. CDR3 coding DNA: TGTGCCAGCAGCTTAACCGGGACTAGCAGTTCGTCGGGGACCCAGTACTTC.

The CDR3 sequence is CASADRTDSPLHF. The CDR3 coding sequence is TGTGCCAGCGCGGACAGAACGGATTCACCCCTCCACTTT. The V and J genes are TRBV19 and TRBJ1-6; D may be TRBD1 (6 bases). Germline V CDR1 and CDR2: LNHDA, SQIVND (reference sequence). The CDR3 totals 13 residues. The germline V and J ends were trimmed by 9 bases and 8 bases, with 14 bases remaining between them.

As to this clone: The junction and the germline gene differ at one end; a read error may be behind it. The CDR3 DNA is TGTGCTAGCAGCCAAACTAGCGGTTCCTACAATGAGCAGTTCTTC. This gives the protein CASSQTSGSYNEQFF. The V gene is TRBV7-7, the J gene TRBJ2-1; TRBD2 agrees at 8 bases. Per germline, CDR1 SSHAT and CDR2 FNYEAQ (reference sequence). The CDR3 sequence is 15 residues long.

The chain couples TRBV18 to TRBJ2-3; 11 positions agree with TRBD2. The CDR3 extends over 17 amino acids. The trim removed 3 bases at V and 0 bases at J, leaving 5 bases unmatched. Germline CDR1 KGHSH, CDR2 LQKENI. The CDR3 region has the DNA TGTGCCAGCTCACCGCTAGCGGGAGGCCCTAGCACAGATACGCAGTATTTT. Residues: CASSPLAGGPSTDTQYF.

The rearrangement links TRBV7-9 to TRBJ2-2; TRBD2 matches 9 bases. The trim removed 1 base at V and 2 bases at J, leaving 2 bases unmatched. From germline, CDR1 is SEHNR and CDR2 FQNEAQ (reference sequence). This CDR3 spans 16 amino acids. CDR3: CASSLVTSGNTGELFF. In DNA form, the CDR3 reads TGTGCCAGCAGCTTAGTGACTAGCGGTAACACCGGGGAGCTGTTTTTT.

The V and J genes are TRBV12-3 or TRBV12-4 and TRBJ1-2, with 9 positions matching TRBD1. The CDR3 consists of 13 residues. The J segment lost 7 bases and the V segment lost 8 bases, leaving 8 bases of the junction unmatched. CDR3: CASGVQGAIGYTF. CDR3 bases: TGTGCCAGCGGAGTACAGGGGGCAATTGGCTACACCTTC.

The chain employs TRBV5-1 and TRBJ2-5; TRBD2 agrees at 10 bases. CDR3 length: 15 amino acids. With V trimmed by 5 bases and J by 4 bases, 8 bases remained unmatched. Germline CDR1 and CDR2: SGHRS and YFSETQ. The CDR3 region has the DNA TGCGCCAGCAGGGGTACTAGCGGGAACGGAGAGACCCAGTACTTC. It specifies CASRGTSGNGETQYF.

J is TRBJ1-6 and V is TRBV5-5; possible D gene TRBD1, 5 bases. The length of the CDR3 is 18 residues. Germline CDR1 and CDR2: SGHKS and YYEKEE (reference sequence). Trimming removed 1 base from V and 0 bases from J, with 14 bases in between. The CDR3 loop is CASSLWGQKGSYNSPLHF. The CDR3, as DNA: TGTGCCAGCAGCTTGTGGGGCCAGAAAGGCTCCTATAATTCACCCCTCCACTTT. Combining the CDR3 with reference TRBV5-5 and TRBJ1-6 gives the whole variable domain DAGVTQSPTHLIKTRGQQVTLRCSPISGHKSVSWYQQVLGQGPQFIFQYYEKEERGRGNFPDRFSARQFPNYSSELNVNALLLGDSALYLCASSLWGQKGSYNSPLHFGNGTRLTVT.

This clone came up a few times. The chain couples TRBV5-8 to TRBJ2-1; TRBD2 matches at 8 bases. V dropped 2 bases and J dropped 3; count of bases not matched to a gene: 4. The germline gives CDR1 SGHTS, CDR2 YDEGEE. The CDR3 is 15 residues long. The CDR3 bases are TGTGCCAGCAGCTTTGGTACTAGCGGCTACAATGAGCAGTTCTTC. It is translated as CASSFGTSGYNEQFF.